This passage covers 6 T cell receptor beta chains from one sample sequenced in a study of somatic mutations in cytotoxic T cells in rheumatoid arthritis. Data came from immunoSEQ multiplex PCR; TCRdb stores just in-frame clones and leaves some out. The sample includes about 25,000 clones, roughly 87% of them seen just once. The sample consisted of CD8+ T cells sorted from blood. Every receptor here comes from a man aged 50 or older in good health.

V gene TRBV9 combines with J gene TRBJ2-1; a possible D gene is TRBD2 (6 bases). V lost 0 bases and J 5 bases, leaving 12 bases between the germline ends. The CDR3 runs to 15 residues. Germline-derived CDR1 and CDR2 are SGDLS and YYNGEE. CDR3 sequence reads: CASSVDGRRNNEQFF. CDR3 bases: TGTGCCAGCAGCGTAGACGGGAGAAGAAACAATGAGCAGTTCTTC. Full variable domain (missing parts from reference TRBV9 and TRBJ2-1): DSGVTQTPKHLITATGQRVTLRCSPRSGDLSVYWYQQSLDQGLQFLIQYYNGEERAKGNILERFSAQQFPDLHSELNLSSLELGDSALYFCASSVDGRRNNEQFFGPGTRLTVL.

With regard to this clone: The same CDR3 can be traced to other DNA sequences in this sample. The rearrangement uses TRBV30 and TRBJ1-3; D is ambiguous. Trimming took 4 bases from V and 1 from J, leaving 5 bases between them. Germline V gene lookup returns CDR1 GTSNPN and CDR2 SVGIG (reference sequence). The CDR3 is 12 amino acids. The chain's CDR3 is CAWKASGNTIYF. The DNA of the CDR3 is TGTGCCTGGAAGGCTTCTGGAAACACCATATATTTT.

This clone was counted once. This sequence joins TRBV9 and TRBJ2-1, with 7 bases fitting TRBD2. The CDR3 runs 16 residues. Germline V lookup: CDR1 SGDLS, CDR2 YYNGEE. V was clipped by 0 bases and J by 3 bases; unmatched bases: 6. CDR3 bases: TGTGCCAGCAGCGTAGGAACTAGCGCCCGCTACAATGAGCAGTTCTTC. Its protein is CASSVGTSARYNEQFF.

This clone was counted once. The chain joins TRBV6-1 to TRBJ2-1; tentatively, D is TRBD2 (6 bases). V lost 1 base and J lost 5, with 15 bases in between. The CDR3 is 16 residues long. Per germline, CDR1 MNHNS and CDR2 SASEGT. This CDR3 reads CASSEEEGSAHNEQFF. The CDR3 coding sequence is TGTGCCAGCAGTGAAGAGGAGGGGAGTGCCCACAATGAGCAGTTCTTC.

This sequence joins TRBV7-6 and TRBJ2-3; 8 bases are a match to TRBD2. Germline V CDR1 and CDR2: SGHVS, FNYEAQ. CDR3 length: 16 amino acids. V lost 1 base and J lost 3; bases outside the gene matches: 6. CDR3 sequence reads: CASSLGPSGSTDTQYF. CDR3 coding DNA: TGTGCCAGCAGCTTAGGTCCAAGCGGGAGTACAGATACGCAGTATTTT.

The chain couples TRBV10-3 to TRBJ1-4; a possible D gene is TRBD1 (6 bases). The germline gives CDR1 ENHRY, CDR2 SYGVKD. Trimming cost V 5 bases and J 5 bases, with 18 bases left between them. This CDR3 region has 16 residues. CDR3 sequence reads: CAISPGHTRKNEKLFF. CDR3 in DNA: TGTGCCATCAGTCCGGGACACACACGGAAAAATGAAAAACTGTTTTTT.